The TCR beta chain under discussion was sequenced for a study of cytomegalovirus exposure and HLA in healthy donors. In germline, CDR1 is MGHRA, CDR2 YSYEKL. The CDR3 runs to 16 residues. Trimming removed 0 bases from V and 1 base from J, with 12 bases in between. Both 60 Vbeta primers and 13 Jbeta primers went into the PCR. Method: immunoSEQ multiplex PCR; TCRdb's copy keeps in-frame clones and lacks some. The sample includes nearly 200,000 clones, over 80% seen only once; the top ten take around 1.2%. The study, taken as a whole, reports: In a later analysis, an Asian-associated ancestry cluster reportedly showed fewer N-insertions than the approximately 700-donor mean.

Worth noting for this clone: The antigen is undetermined.

There were likely unrecorded immune exposures, though donors were nominally healthy when sampled. Sequencing was performed on PBMCs. The chain combines TRBV4-1 with TRBJ1-1, with a possible D match to TRBD1 (6 bases). This clonotype was sampled from a young man in good health and CMV-seronegative. CDR3 region: CASSQDSGAKNTEAFF. The DNA of the CDR3 is TGCGCCAGCAGCCAAGACTCAGGGGCTAAGAACACTGAAGCTTTCTTT.